What follows are 27 T cell receptor beta chains derived from one specimen sequenced in a study of OX40 agonist ivuxolimab in advanced cancers. Libraries were prepared by immunoSEQ multiplex PCR; TCRdb keeps only in-frame clonotypes and omits some of them. Among approximately 20,000 clones listed, 83% were seen once. The sequences come from CD4+ or CD8+ T cells sorted from blood, collected in a trial of the OX40 agonist ivuxolimab. These receptors came from an adult with an advanced solid tumor such as melanoma, head and neck, liver or kidney cancer.

The chain is built from TRBV29-1 and TRBJ2-7; possibly TRBD1 for D (6 bases). The CDR3 has 14 residues. Germline lookup yields CDR1 SQVTM and CDR2 ANQGSEA. With 0 bases removed from V and 2 bases from J, the gap between germline ends came to 11 bases. Written as DNA, the CDR3 is TGCAGCGTTGAAGATCAAGGGGGTCCCTACGAGCAGTACTTC. Its protein is CSVEDQGGPYEQYF.

The chain couples TRBV4-2 to TRBJ1-5, with D possibly matching TRBD1 (5 bases). Trimming pared 3 bases from V and 0 bases from J, leaving 18 bases between. The CDR3 has 18 amino acids. From germline, CDR1 is LGHNA and CDR2 YNFKEQ. The CDR3 nucleotides are TGTGCCAGCAGCCATCCCCTGGGGGGGGAACTTAGCAATCAGCCCCAGCATTTT. The encoded protein is CASSHPLGGELSNQPQHF.

This clone appeared once. The chain is built from TRBV28 and TRBJ1-2, with D unresolved. The CDR3 has 13 residues. V was cut by 6 bases and J by 3 bases, with 11 bases left in between. The germline CDR1 and CDR2 sequences are MDHEN and SYDVKM. For the CDR3, the DNA is TGTGCCAGCAGAGCAGCGGGAGACTATGGCTACACCTTC. Its translation is CASRAAGDYGYTF.

J is TRBJ1-5 and V is TRBV6-5; no definite D call. The germline V gene encodes CDR1 MNHEY and CDR2 SVGAGI. V was clipped by 2 bases and J by 0 bases, with 8 bases between them. The CDR3 is 15 amino acids. CDR3 sequence reads: CASSYGSHSNQPQHF. The CDR3 nucleotides are TGTGCCAGCAGTTACGGGTCTCATAGCAATCAGCCCCAGCATTTT.

This clone was seen once. The V and J genes are TRBV7-8 and TRBJ1-6; no definite D call. Trimming removed 2 bases from V and 2 bases from J, with 10 bases in between. CDR3 length: 16 amino acids. Looked up from germline, CDR1 is SGHVS and CDR2 is FQNEAQ. The CDR3, as DNA: TGTGCCAGCAGCTTAAGTACGGAAACCTATAATTCACCCCTCCACTTT. Amino acid sequence: CASSLSTETYNSPLHF.

The V call is TRBV7-8, the J call TRBJ2-1, with D perhaps TRBD2 (6 bases). The CDR3 consists of 15 residues. The V gene's germline CDR1 is SGHVS and CDR2 FQNEAQ. V lost 5 bases and J 3 bases, leaving 14 bases between the germline ends. The CDR3 nucleotides read TGTGCCAGCAGCCTACGGAGGGGCAACTACAATGAGCAGTTCTTC. It yields the protein CASSLRRGNYNEQFF.

Note on this clone: The identical CDR3 is also encoded by other nucleotide sequences in the sample. The rearrangement links TRBV19 to TRBJ1-3; unclear D gene. Germline V CDR1 and CDR2: LNHDA, SQIVND (reference sequence). The V and J ends lost 3 bases and 2 bases respectively, with 2 bases between them. The CDR3 spans 12 residues. The CDR3: CASSMAGNTIYF. CDR3 sequence (DNA): TGTGCCAGTAGTATGGCTGGAAACACCATATATTTT.

The genes are TRBV6-5 and TRBJ2-7; TRBD1 matches at 7 bases. This CDR3 comprises 15 residues. Trimming at V came to 5 bases and at J to 0 bases, leaving 7 bases not matched to a gene. Germline V gene sequence: CDR1 MNHEY, CDR2 SVGAGI. The CDR3: CASSAQGLDSYEQYF. The CDR3 region has the DNA TGTGCCAGCAGTGCACAGGGGTTGGACTCCTACGAGCAGTACTTC.

V usage is TRBV7-9 and J usage is TRBJ2-2; 7 positions agree with TRBD1. CDR3 length: 15 residues. Unmatched junction bases numbered 9, after V lost 8 bases and J lost 3 bases. Germline values: CDR1 SEHNR, CDR2 FQNEAQ (reference sequence). The CDR3 DNA reads TGTGCCAGCCGATCCCCTGACAGGGACACCGGGGAGCTGTTTTTT. As protein: CASRSPDRDTGELFF.

V gene TRBV6-5 combines with J gene TRBJ2-2; D is possibly TRBD1 (6 bases). Germline assignment: CDR1 MNHEY and CDR2 SVGAGI. Trimming shortened V by 8 bases and J by 7 bases, and 20 bases separated the two germline ends. The CDR3 runs 15 residues. CDR3 residues: CASQQGYSIGGELFF. CDR3 in DNA: TGTGCCAGCCAGCAGGGGTATTCGATTGGCGGGGAGCTGTTTTTT.

This clone appeared once. This sequence joins TRBV7-6 and TRBJ2-7; TRBD1 matches 11 bases. In germline, CDR1 is SGHVS, CDR2 FNYEAQ. V was clipped by 5 bases and J by 3 bases; unmatched bases: 3. The CDR3 is 14 amino acids. CDR3 region: CASSTGQGGYEQYF. The DNA for the CDR3 is TGTGCCAGCAGCACGGGACAGGGGGGCTACGAGCAGTACTTC.

The genes are TRBV2 and TRBJ2-3; D uncertain. This CDR3 spans 14 amino acids. V lost 7 bases and J lost 9, with 20 bases in between. Germline V gene sequence: CDR1 SNHLY, CDR2 FYNNEI. Written as DNA, the CDR3 is TGTGCCAGCATTACCACCCAACAGCTGGGCACGCAGTATTTT. It encodes CASITTQQLGTQYF.

This chain connects TRBV6-6 to TRBJ1-6, with D perhaps TRBD1 (5 bases). V was cut by 2 bases and J by 7 bases, with 12 bases left in between. Germline-derived CDR1 and CDR2 are MNHNY and SVGAGI (reference sequence). This CDR3 contains 15 residues. The CDR3 DNA reads TGTGCCAGCAGTTACGCGACTCAGGGCAATTCACCCCTCCACTTT. This codes for CASSYATQGNSPLHF.

This clone has at least ten counts. The gene calls are TRBV5-6 and TRBJ1-6; 8 nucleotides align to TRBD1. The CDR3 loop spans 15 amino acids. Germline V CDR1 and CDR2: SGHDT, YYEEEE. The trim removed 4 bases at V and 3 bases at J, leaving 3 bases unmatched. CDR3 residues: CASSADRGYNSPLHF. CDR3 nucleotides: TGTGCCAGCAGCGCCGACAGGGGCTATAATTCACCCCTCCACTTT. The full variable domain, rest sourced from reference TRBV5-6 and TRBJ1-6, is DAGVTQSPTHLIKTRGQQVTLRCSPKSGHDTVSWYQQALGQGPQFIFQYYEEEERQRGNFPDRFSGHQFPNYSSELNVNALLLGDSALYLCASSADRGYNSPLHFGNGTRLTVT.

The chain links TRBV7-8 to TRBJ1-1; D remains ambiguous. This CDR3 has 15 amino acids. The germline V and J ends were trimmed by 1 base and 5 bases, with 14 bases remaining between them. CDR1 is SGHVS and CDR2 is FQNEAQ in the germline V gene. CDR3 protein: CASSLVFDGRTEAFF. The DNA of the CDR3 is TGTGCCAGCAGCTTAGTGTTCGACGGGAGAACTGAAGCTTTCTTT.

The V gene is TRBV4-3, the J gene TRBJ1-3; the D is unclear. V dropped 4 bases and J dropped 4 bases, with 17 bases sitting between them. The CDR3 is 16 amino acids. Looked up from germline, CDR1 is LGHNA and CDR2 is YSLEER. This chain's CDR3 is CASSPQLPGLGNTIYF. CDR3 coding DNA: TGCGCCAGCAGCCCGCAACTGCCGGGGTTAGGAAACACCATATATTTT.

V and J are TRBV5-1 and TRBJ2-7, with TRBD1 identical over 7 bases. J was trimmed by 6 bases and V by 5 bases; bases with no gene match: 17. The CDR3 is made up of 16 amino acids. The germline gives CDR1 SGHRS, CDR2 YFSETQ. The CDR3 sequence is CASRYEPGQTSSEQYF. DNA of the CDR3: TGCGCCAGCAGATATGAGCCGGGACAGACCTCTTCCGAGCAGTACTTC. Full variable domain (remainder filled in from reference TRBV5-1 and TRBJ2-7): KAGVTQTPRYLIKTRGQQVTLSCSPISGHRSVSWYQQTPGQGLQFLFEYFSETQRNKGNFPGRFSGRQFSNSRSEMNVSTLELGDSALYLCASRYEPGQTSSEQYFGPGTRLTVT.

The genes are TRBV18 and TRBJ1-1; the D is unclear. V was clipped by 2 bases and J by 8 bases, with 9 bases between them. The CDR3 length is 12 residues. Germline loops: CDR1 KGHSH, CDR2 LQKENI. The CDR3: CASSPDAGEAFF. The CDR3 DNA reads as TGTGCCAGCTCACCAGATGCGGGGGAAGCTTTCTTT.

This clone came up a few times. The rearrangement links TRBV4-3 to TRBJ1-2, with D unresolved. CDR3 length: 15 amino acids. CDR1 is LGHNA and CDR2 is YSLEER in the germline V gene. With 0 bases removed from V and 5 bases from J, the gap between germline ends came to 13 bases. The CDR3 region is CASSQDLSHGYGYTF. Written as DNA, the CDR3 is TGCGCCAGCAGCCAAGATCTCTCCCACGGGTATGGCTACACCTTC.

This clone was seen a single time. The chain employs TRBV7-3 and TRBJ2-7; 8 bases match TRBD1. V trimming: 2 bases; J trimming: 5 bases; junction bases outside the gene matches: 5. The CDR3 length is 14 residues. Germline V CDR1 and CDR2: SGHTA, FQGTGA. The CDR3 protein is CASSLQGAINEQYF. DNA for the CDR3: TGTGCCAGCAGCTTACAGGGGGCGATCAACGAGCAGTACTTC.

The rearrangement joins TRBV5-5 to TRBJ1-1; D is possibly TRBD1 (6 bases). In germline, CDR1 is SGHKS, CDR2 YYEKEE (reference sequence). Trimming removed 0 bases at V and 6 bases at J, with 15 bases between. This CDR3 has 15 amino acids. The CDR3 protein is CASSLEGGSSAEAFF. The CDR3 nucleotides are TGTGCCAGCAGCTTGGAAGGGGGGTCGTCGGCTGAAGCTTTCTTT.

CDR3 protein: CASSFPLKANYGYTF. The CDR3 nucleotides are TGTGCCAGCAGTTTTCCCCTGAAGGCTAACTATGGCTACACCTTC. V is TRBV28 and J is TRBJ1-2; D call uncertain. Deletions cut 3 bases from V and 0 bases from J, with 11 bases between. The germline CDR1 and CDR2 sequences are MDHEN and SYDVKM. The CDR3 loop spans 15 amino acids.

The V gene is TRBV7-6, the J gene TRBJ2-1; 8 positions agree with TRBD1. CDR1 is SGHVS and CDR2 is FNYEAQ in the germline V gene. CDR3 length: 15 residues. J was trimmed by 6 bases and V by 5 bases; bases with no gene match: 9. CDR3 nucleotides: TGTGCCAGCAGCCTCTCAGGGGGCAAAGGCAATGAGCAGTTCTTC. Translating gives CASSLSGGKGNEQFF.

This chain uses TRBV11-2 with TRBJ1-2, with a possible D match to TRBD1 (5 bases). The germline V gene has CDR1 SGHAT and CDR2 FQNNGV. The CDR3 extends over 16 amino acids. The germline V and J ends were trimmed by 4 bases and 4 bases, with 19 bases remaining between them. The CDR3 reads CASSSWGATALYGYTF. In nucleotides, the CDR3 is TGTGCCAGCAGCTCCTGGGGCGCGACCGCCCTCTATGGCTACACCTTC.

J is TRBJ1-6 and V is TRBV19; 9 bases are a match to TRBD1. The length of the CDR3 is 14 residues. Germline CDR1 and CDR2: LNHDA and SQIVND (reference sequence). V lost 10 bases and J lost 14; bases outside the gene matches: 15. The CDR3 loop is CANRGGTGPRALHF. CDR3 bases: TGTGCCAACCGGGGGGGGACAGGGCCGAGGGCCCTCCACTTT.

This chain connects TRBV7-8 to TRBJ1-4; no definite D call. Germline CDR1 reads SGHVS; CDR2 reads FQNEAQ. With 7 bases removed from V and 7 bases from J, the gap between germline ends came to 13 bases. The CDR3 totals 13 residues. The CDR3 nucleotides read TGTGCCAGCACTCTAGACCGGACTGAAAAACTGTTTTTT. Translating gives CASTLDRTEKLFF.

The rearrangement joins TRBV4-1 to TRBJ2-1; weak D call: TRBD1 (6 bases). The germline V gene encodes CDR1 MGHRA and CDR2 YSYEKL. Trimming took 3 bases from V and 0 from J, leaving 12 bases between them. The CDR3 spans 16 residues. CDR3 residues: CASSQATGSSYNEQFF. DNA for the CDR3: TGCGCCAGCAGCCAGGCCACAGGGAGCTCCTACAATGAGCAGTTCTTC.